This is a list of T cell receptor beta chains from one sample in a study of CD8 T cells in Susac syndrome. TCRdb reprocessed the immunoSEQ multiplex PCR reads with MiXCR, giving one entry per CDR3 protein. The repertoire consists of approximately 120,000 distinct CDR3 sequences, with 85% to 95% occurring once and the leading ten covering approximately 0.13%. What was sequenced was CD8+ T cells from PBMCs. Receptor source: a human donor in good health. The CDR3 runs from the conserved cysteine through the conserved F or W. D genes are given only for firm matches. Expanded clones get a size class; other rows say once, few or many, or leave the size out.

J gene	V gene	clone size	D gene	CDR3 protein	CDR3 DNA
TRBJ2-3	TRBV5-1	once	-	CASSLFTDTQYF	TGCGCCAGCAGCTTATTCACAGATACGCAGTATTTT
TRBJ2-1	TRBV7-9	-	-	CASSLVSEEQFF	TGTGCCAGCAGCTTAGTCTCAGAGGAGCAGTTCTTC
TRBJ2-1	TRBV18	-	TRBD2	CASSPPVRGGYNEQFF	TGTGCCAGCTCACCACCGGTCCGGGGGGGGTACAATGAGCAGTTCTTC
TRBJ2-5	TRBV10-1	-	-	CAGPQTQYF	TGCGCCGGACCTCAGACCCAGTACTTC
TRBJ1-2	TRBV3-1	-	-	CASSQVSRGDGYTF	TGTGCCAGCAGCCAAGTGTCCCGAGGAGATGGCTACACCTTC
TRBJ1-1	TRBV5-1	-	-	CASSSRQPGLNTEAFF	TGCGCCAGCAGCTCGCGGCAGCCAGGACTGAACACTGAAGCTTTCTTT
TRBJ2-3	TRBV12-3/TRBV12-4	-	-	CASSWERTSTDTQYF	TGTGCCAGCAGTTGGGAGCGGACAAGCACAGATACGCAGTATTTT
TRBJ1-1	TRBV18	-	TRBD1	CASSPRPQGTAEAFF	TGTGCCAGCTCACCACGGCCACAGGGGACGGCTGAAGCTTTCTTT
TRBJ2-1	TRBV5-1	-	-	CASSPGQANYNEQFF	TGCGCCAGCAGCCCTGGACAAGCGAACTACAATGAGCAGTTCTTC
TRBJ1-3	TRBV23-1	once	-	CASSHSGTFEVRNTIYF	TGCGCCAGCAGTCACTCAGGGACATTCGAAGTTAGAAACACCATATATTTT
TRBJ2-3	TRBV20-1	-	-	CSARSVVGVDTQYF	TGCAGTGCTAGGTCCGTGGTCGGCGTAGATACGCAGTATTTT
TRBJ2-7	TRBV5-6	once	TRBD2	CASSSEAGHYEQYF	TGTGCCAGCAGCTCCGAAGCGGGGCACTACGAGCAGTACTTC
TRBJ1-1	TRBV19	-	-	CASSIDRAGGAFF	TGTGCCAGTAGTATAGATCGGGCAGGAGGGGCTTTCTTT
TRBJ1-2	TRBV9	-	-	CASSAETGYGYTF	TGTGCCAGCAGCGCGGAGACGGGCTATGGCTACACCTTC
TRBJ2-7	TRBV7-9	-	TRBD1	CASSLINDGTGQSYEQYF	TGTGCCAGCAGCTTAATAAATGATGGGACAGGCCAGTCCTACGAGCAGTACTTC
TRBJ2-2	TRBV7-3	-	-	CASSFLRNTGELFF	TGTGCCAGCAGCTTCCTTAGAAACACCGGGGAGCTGTTTTTT
TRBJ1-1	TRBV13	-	-	CASLSGGRDTEAFF	TGTGCCAGCCTTTCGGGGGGGCGGGACACTGAAGCTTTCTTT
TRBJ2-7	TRBV12-3/TRBV12-4	once	TRBD2	CASSLSPLAGSTYEQYF	TGTGCCAGCAGTCTGAGCCCCCTAGCGGGAAGCACCTACGAGCAGTACTTC
TRBJ2-7	TRBV20-1	few	TRBD2	CSGTSGSWYEQYF	TGCAGTGGGACTAGCGGGAGCTGGTACGAGCAGTACTTC
TRBJ2-3	TRBV19	-	TRBD2	CASSIIAGVTDTQYF	TGTGCCAGTAGTATAATAGCGGGAGTCACAGATACGCAGTATTTT
TRBJ2-2	TRBV5-1	-	TRBD2	CASSLAVGRAGELFF	TGCGCCAGCAGCTTGGCGGTAGGGAGGGCCGGGGAGCTGTTTTTT
TRBJ2-1	TRBV29-1	-	-	CSVVRTVNEQFF	TGCAGCGTCGTTCGGACTGTCAATGAGCAGTTCTTC
TRBJ1-2	TRBV28	once	TRBD1	CASSLPGTGLTGYGYTF	TGTGCCAGCAGTTTGCCCGGGACAGGACTCACCGGCTATGGCTACACCTTC
TRBJ1-5	TRBV12-3/TRBV12-4	-	-	CASSLASDQPQHF	TGTGCCAGCAGTTTGGCGAGTGATCAGCCCCAGCATTTT
TRBJ2-1	TRBV3-1	-	-	CASSQDFDEQFF	TGTGCCAGCAGCCAAGACTTCGATGAGCAGTTCTTC
TRBJ2-5	TRBV7-9	-	-	CASRVDRAQETQYF	TGTGCCAGCAGGGTTGACCGGGCTCAAGAGACCCAGTACTTC
TRBJ1-2	TRBV20-1	-	TRBD1	CSARDGRGPSGYTF	TGCAGTGCTAGAGACGGCAGGGGGCCTTCTGGCTACACCTTC
TRBJ2-7	TRBV6-8	few	-	CASSYSGRVYEQYF	TGTGCCAGCAGTTACTCTGGCAGGGTCTACGAGCAGTACTTC
TRBJ2-5	TRBV7-2	-	TRBD1	CASSLPLGQGKSQETQYF	TGTGCCAGCAGCCTACCCTTAGGACAGGGGAAATCCCAAGAGACCCAGTACTTC
TRBJ1-3	TRBV6-2/TRBV6-3	-	-	CASGPGRISGNTIYF	TGTGCCAGCGGTCCGGGACGGATCTCTGGAAACACCATATATTTT
TRBJ2-5	TRBV7-9	-	-	CASSLEGAPETQYF	TGTGCCAGCAGCTTGGAGGGGGCGCCAGAGACCCAGTACTTC
TRBJ2-7	TRBV5-1	-	-	CASSFGDADYEQYF	TGCGCCAGCAGCTTTGGGGACGCTGACTACGAGCAGTACTTC
TRBJ2-3	TRBV27	-	TRBD2	CASSLWEGPRYF	TGTGCCAGCAGTTTATGGGAGGGTCCCCGGTATTTT
TRBJ1-2	TRBV29-1	-	-	CSVDFRGQDYGYTF	TGCAGCGTTGATTTTCGGGGGCAAGACTATGGCTACACCTTC
TRBJ2-5	TRBV4-3	-	TRBD2	CASSLTSGGARETQYF	TGCGCCAGCAGCCTTACTAGCGGGGGGGCCCGAGAGACCCAGTACTTC
TRBJ1-1	TRBV7-9	-	-	CASSLGGMNTEAFF	TGTGCCAGCAGTTTAGGGGGGATGAACACTGAAGCTTTCTTT
TRBJ2-3	TRBV6-1	-	-	CASSALTEAESFTDTQYF	TGTGCCAGCAGTGCCTTGACGGAAGCGGAGTCCTTCACAGATACGCAGTATTTT